The source of this T cell receptor (beta chain) is a study of cytomegalovirus exposure and HLA in healthy donors. The PCR made use of 60 Vbeta and 13 Jbeta primers. Clones were sequenced by immunoSEQ multiplex PCR, and TCRdb holds only the in-frame ones, with some missing. The sample lists fewer than 95,000 clones, approximately 60% seen once, with 20% to 25% in the top ten. The CDR3 length is 15 residues. Trimming left V 6 bases short and J 0 bases short, with 11 bases between. CDR1 is SGHTA and CDR2 is FQGNSA in the germline V gene. Study-level points and caveats: TCR sequences were mostly rare, though some public TCRs occurred in many donors. Later on, an analysis tied 15,000 to 20,000 TCR beta sequences to HLA alleles at 0.05 false discovery rate. Segments of the TCR beta V type were, in most cases, productive about 87% or about 30% of the time in an earlier analysis. Links to common viral pathogens appeared, in a later analysis, for several of the most significant clusters.

About this clone itself: No antigen is known for it.

Input material: PBMCs. This clonotype was obtained from a woman aged 50 to 60 in good health and CMV-seropositive. J is TRBJ2-2 and V is TRBV7-2; D is ambiguous. The CDR3 reads CASRPRRANTGELFF. For the CDR3, the DNA is TGTGCCAGCAGGCCTCGACGGGCGAACACCGGGGAGCTGTTTTTT. The variable domain in full, completed from reference TRBV7-2 and TRBJ2-2, reads GAGVSQSPSNKVTEKGKDVELRCDPISGHTALYWYRQSLGQGLEFLIYFQGNSAPDKSGLPSDRFSAERTGGSVSTLTIQRTQQEDSAVYLCASRPRRANTGELFFGEGSRLTVL.